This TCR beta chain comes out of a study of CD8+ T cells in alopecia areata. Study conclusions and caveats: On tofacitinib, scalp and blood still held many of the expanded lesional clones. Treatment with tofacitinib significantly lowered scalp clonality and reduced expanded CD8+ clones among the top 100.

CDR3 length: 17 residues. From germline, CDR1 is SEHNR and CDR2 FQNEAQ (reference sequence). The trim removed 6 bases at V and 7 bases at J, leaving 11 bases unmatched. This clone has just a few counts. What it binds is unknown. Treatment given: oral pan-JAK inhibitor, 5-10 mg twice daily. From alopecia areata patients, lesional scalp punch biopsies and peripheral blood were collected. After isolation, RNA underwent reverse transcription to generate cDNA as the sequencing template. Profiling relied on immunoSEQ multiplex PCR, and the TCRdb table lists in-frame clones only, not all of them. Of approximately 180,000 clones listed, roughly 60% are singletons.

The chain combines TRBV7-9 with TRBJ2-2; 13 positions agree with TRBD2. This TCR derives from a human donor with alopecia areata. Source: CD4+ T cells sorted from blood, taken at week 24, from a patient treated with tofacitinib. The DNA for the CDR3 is TGTGCCAGCAGGAACTCCGGGACTAGCGGGGTTGGCGGGGAGCTGTTTTTT. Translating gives CASRNSGTSGVGGELFF.